This is a list of T cell receptor beta chains from one sample in a study of OX40 agonist ivuxolimab in advanced cancers. TCRdb's copy holds only in-frame clones and misses some; the assay was immunoSEQ multiplex PCR. This sample has some 80,000 clones, with approximately 87% found just once. This specimen consisted of CD4+ or CD8+ T cells sorted from blood, obtained in a trial of the OX40 agonist ivuxolimab. Every receptor here comes from an adult with an advanced solid tumor such as melanoma, head and neck, liver or kidney cancer. Each CDR3 is given with its conserved first and last residue. The D gene is left open where the match is weak. Rows may omit the clone size; those that give it use once, few, many or a size class.

- TRBJ2-1 TRBV4-1 - 15 CASSQDPAVDNEQFF TGCGCCAGCAGCCAAGACCCTGCGGTCGACAATGAGCAGTTCTTC
- TRBJ1-5 TRBV30 TRBD1 14 CAWTGQGGDQPQHF TGTGCCTGGACGGGACAGGGAGGTGATCAGCCCCAGCATTTT
- TRBJ2-2 TRBV27 - 18 CASSLSGRVGLNTGELFF TGTGCCAGCAGTTTATCGGGCCGCGTGGGGCTAAACACCGGGGAGCTGTTTTTT
- TRBJ1-4 TRBV5-1 - 15 CASSLQGSTNEKLFF TGCGCCAGCAGCTTGCAGGGGTCAACTAATGAAAAACTGTTTTTT
few TRBJ1-1 TRBV21-1 - 12 CASSKGNTEAFF TGTGCCAGCAGCAAGGGGAACACTGAAGCTTTCTTT
- TRBJ2-5 TRBV7-6 - 14 CASSPDSVRETQYF TGTGCCAGCAGCCCGGACTCCGTAAGAGAGACCCAGTACTTC
- TRBJ2-3 TRBV7-9 TRBD1 15 CASSTLRGRADTQYF TGTGCCAGCAGCACCCTTAGGGGGCGCGCGGATACGCAGTATTTT
- TRBJ2-1 TRBV6-6 - 14 CASSLGSSYNEQFF TGTGCCAGCAGTTTGGGGAGCTCCTACAATGAGCAGTTCTTC
- TRBJ2-5 TRBV15 - 13 CATSRDLEETQYF TGTGCCACCAGCAGGGATTTGGAGGAGACCCAGTACTTC
few TRBJ1-5 TRBV6-4 TRBD1 15 CASSPTGNSNQPQHF TGTGCCAGCAGTCCGACAGGGAATAGCAATCAGCCCCAGCATTTT
- TRBJ2-7 TRBV4-3 - 15 CASSQVYRAVGEQYF TGCGCCAGCAGCCAAGTCTACAGGGCCGTAGGCGAGCAGTACTTC
- TRBJ2-3 TRBV9 - 13 CASSSRVTDTQYF TGTGCCAGCAGCTCCCGGGTCACAGATACGCAGTATTTT
- TRBJ1-2 TRBV7-8 TRBD1 15 CASSEDRVPNYGYTF TGTGCCAGCAGCGAGGACAGGGTGCCTAACTATGGCTACACCTTC
- TRBJ1-1 TRBV5-1 - 11 CASSPGTEAFF TGCGCCAGCAGTCCGGGCACTGAAGCTTTCTTT
- TRBJ1-2 TRBV7-2 - 15 CASSLVSRGNYGYTF TGTGCCAGCAGCTTAGTATCGCGGGGCAACTATGGCTACACCTTC
- TRBJ1-1 TRBV25-1 - 15 CASSEKGWVKTEAFF TGTGCCAGCAGTGAGAAAGGGTGGGTGAAGACTGAAGCTTTCTTT
- TRBJ2-1 TRBV7-6 - 14 CASSLAQGDNEQFF TGTGCCAGCAGCTTAGCGCAAGGGGACAATGAGCAGTTCTTC
- TRBJ2-6 TRBV19 - 16 CASRVLQGSGANVLTF TGTGCCAGTAGGGTCCTCCAGGGGTCTGGGGCCAACGTCCTGACTTTC
- TRBJ1-2 TRBV6-1 - 11 CASSTNYGYTF TGTGCCAGCTCTACTAACTATGGCTACACCTTC
- TRBJ2-4 TRBV29-1 - 14 CSVAKTGRKNIQYF TGCAGCGTCGCAAAGACAGGACGAAAAAACATTCAGTACTTC
- TRBJ1-5 TRBV10-3 - 14 CAISELGINQPQHF TGTGCCATCAGTGAATTGGGTATTAATCAGCCCCAGCATTTT
- TRBJ2-1 TRBV4-2 TRBD1 15 CASSQGQGSYNEQFF TGTGCCAGCAGCCAAGGACAGGGGTCCTACAATGAGCAGTTCTTC
few TRBJ1-6 TRBV15 - 18 CATSRDLGSSSYNSPLHF TGTGCCACCAGCAGAGATTTGGGCAGTAGCTCCTATAATTCACCCCTCCACTTT
- TRBJ2-2 TRBV11-3 - 14 CASSLFPNTGELFF TGTGCCAGCAGCCTTTTTCCGAACACCGGGGAGCTGTTTTTT
- TRBJ2-1 TRBV7-2 - 13 CASSLKVNNEQFF TGTGCCAGCAGCTTAAAGGTAAACAATGAGCAGTTCTTC
few TRBJ1-4 TRBV18 - 13 CASSLEGLSKLFF TGTGCCAGCTCACTAGAGGGATTATCGAAACTGTTTTTT
- TRBJ1-1 TRBV5-4 - 19 CASSLGSRQVLVMNTEAFF TGTGCCAGCAGCTTAGGGTCGCGACAGGTGTTAGTTATGAACACTGAAGCTTTCTTT
once TRBJ1-3 TRBV18 - 16 CASSPNPVLSGNTIYF TGTGCCAGCTCACCAAATCCCGTCCTCTCTGGAAACACCATATATTTT
- TRBJ2-5 TRBV5-1 TRBD1 14 CASSGTGGQETQYF TGCGCCAGCAGCGGGACAGGAGGCCAAGAGACCCAGTACTTC
- TRBJ1-6 TRBV19 - 15 CASSIDLHRGSPLHF TGTGCCAGTAGTATAGACCTTCATCGGGGGTCACCCCTCCACTTT
- TRBJ1-4 TRBV5-1 TRBD1 14 CASSQQGAAEKLFF TGCGCCAGCAGCCAACAGGGGGCCGCGGAAAAACTGTTTTTT
few TRBJ2-3 TRBV6-1 - 14 CASSLGLTTDTQYF TGTGCCAGCAGCCTCGGCCTTACCACAGATACGCAGTATTTT
- TRBJ1-5 TRBV21-1 - 21 CASSKVFGGTGQVHGNQPQHF TGTGCCAGCAGCAAAGTCTTCGGAGGGACAGGGCAAGTTCATGGCAATCAGCCCCAGCATTTT
- TRBJ2-5 TRBV4-1 TRBD2 16 CASSQESGALQETQYF TGCGCCAGCAGCCAAGAAAGCGGGGCCCTACAAGAGACCCAGTACTTC
- TRBJ1-1 TRBV20-1 - 11 CSAREGFEAFF TGCAGTGCTAGAGAGGGGTTTGAAGCTTTCTTT
- TRBJ1-1 TRBV19 - 13 CASSMVVASQAFF TGTGCCAGTAGTATGGTGGTAGCGTCCCAAGCTTTCTTT
- TRBJ1-4 TRBV5-1 - 14 CASSLGQGTEKLFF TGCGCCAGCAGCTTGGGGCAGGGAACTGAAAAACTGTTTTTT
- TRBJ2-5 TRBV5-1 - 13 CASSFAGEETQYF TGCGCCAGCAGCTTTGCAGGGGAGGAGACCCAGTACTTC
- TRBJ2-3 TRBV9 - 15 CASSVGGARTDTQYF TGTGCCAGCAGCGTAGGGGGGGCTCGCACAGATACGCAGTATTTT
- TRBJ2-7 TRBV18 - 14 CASSPASGAYEQYF TGTGCCAGCTCACCCGCGTCGGGGGCCTACGAGCAGTACTTC
- TRBJ1-6 TRBV7-2 - 14 CASSSSSYNSPLHF TGTGCCAGCAGCTCAAGCTCCTATAATTCACCCCTCCACTTT
- TRBJ1-3 TRBV4-3 - 15 CASSQDTGSGNTIYF TGCGCCAGCAGCCAAGACACAGGCTCTGGAAACACCATATATTTT
- TRBJ2-2 TRBV11-2 - 14 CASSLNTNTGELFF TGTGCCAGCAGCTTAAATACGAACACCGGGGAGCTGTTTTTT
- TRBJ1-1 TRBV18 TRBD1 15 CASSPLVGGNTEAFF TGTGCCAGCTCACCACTAGTAGGGGGCAACACTGAAGCTTTCTTT
- TRBJ1-2 TRBV15 - 13 CATSPGPNYGYTF TGTGCCACCAGCCCAGGGCCTAACTATGGCTACACCTTC
- TRBJ2-7 TRBV5-4 TRBD1 14 CASSLNRGPIEQYF TGTGCCAGCAGCTTAAACAGGGGACCCATCGAGCAGTACTTC
- TRBJ1-5 TRBV6-6 - 15 CASSYRDSSNQPQHF TGTGCCAGCAGTTACCGCGACAGCAGCAATCAGCCCCAGCATTTT
- TRBJ2-1 TRBV6-4 - 16 CASSAEFTSSYNEQFF TGTGCCAGCAGTGCAGAATTCACGAGCTCCTACAATGAGCAGTTCTTC
- TRBJ1-1 TRBV29-1 - 13 CSVSQGRGTEAFF TGCAGCGTTTCCCAGGGCCGCGGCACTGAAGCTTTCTTT
- TRBJ2-5 TRBV5-4 - 14 CASSLAKSMETQYF TGTGCCAGCAGCTTGGCCAAATCAATGGAGACCCAGTACTTC
- TRBJ1-2 TRBV6-6 TRBD1 13 CASRARDRDENTF TGTGCCAGCAGGGCCCGGGACAGGGACGAGAACACCTTC
- TRBJ2-7 TRBV15 TRBD2 16 CATSRELAGGNDEQYF TGTGCCACCAGCAGAGAACTAGCGGGAGGTAACGACGAGCAGTACTTC
- TRBJ1-6 TRBV5-1 - 15 CASSFGDFYNSPLHF TGCGCCAGCAGCTTTGGGGACTTCTATAATTCACCCCTCCACTTT
- TRBJ2-3 TRBV6-1 TRBD1 14 CASSVQGAGDTQYF TGTGCCAGCAGTGTACAGGGGGCGGGAGATACGCAGTATTTT